The 29 T cell receptor beta chains below were found in one sample sequenced in a study of shared clonotypes between healthy human individuals. Terminally differentiated effector memory CD45RA+ cells were left out of the naive CD8 fraction, which was CD45RO-negative and positively selected for CCR7. Data came from immunoSEQ multiplex PCR; TCRdb stores just in-frame clones and leaves some out. The sample contains hundreds of thousands of clones, under 95% of which appear only once. Material: naive CD8+ T cells sorted from blood. The origin of the receptors is a young man in good health.

This chain links TRBV29-1 with TRBJ2-1; no clear D gene. Germline CDR1 and CDR2: SQVTM and ANQGSEA. CDR3 length equals 15 residues. V was pared by 0 bases and J by 0 bases, with 9 bases between. In DNA, the CDR3 is TGCAGCGTTGAAGATAGGGCTAGCTCCTACAATGAGCAGTTCTTC. The encoded protein is CSVEDRASSYNEQFF.

Notes on this clone: The sample has other DNA sequences that encode this CDR3 too. The genes are TRBV9 and TRBJ2-2; D remains unclear. The length of the CDR3 is 12 residues. V was cut by 0 bases and J by 11 bases, with 8 bases left in between. Germline-derived CDR1 and CDR2 are SGDLS and YYNGEE. The CDR3 DNA reads as TGTGCCAGCAGCGTAGGGGTCGGAGAGCTGTTTTTT. It yields the protein CASSVGVGELFF.

CDR3 DNA sequence: TGTGCCAGCAGCCCGTGGGACTCAATCGAGGCAGATACGCAGTATTTT. Protein sequence: CASSPWDSIEADTQYF. The chain links TRBV9 to TRBJ2-3, with TRBD2 as a possible D gene (6 bases). Trimming took off 4 bases at V and 4 bases at J, with 19 bases between the two ends. This CDR3 is built from 16 residues. Per the germline V gene, CDR1 is SGDLS and CDR2 is YYNGEE.

In this sample, this clone turned up a few times. This chain links TRBV28 with TRBJ2-7; no reliable D call. V lost 6 bases and J 3 bases, leaving 6 bases between the germline ends. Germline assignment: CDR1 MDHEN and CDR2 SYDVKM. The CDR3 extends over 11 amino acids. CDR3 in amino acids: CASRYNYEQYF. The CDR3 bases are TGTGCCAGCAGGTATAACTACGAGCAGTACTTC.

The rearrangement joins TRBV27 to TRBJ2-1; perhaps TRBD2 as D (6 bases). Looked up from germline, CDR1 is MNHEY and CDR2 is SMNVEV (reference sequence). V was trimmed by 5 bases and J by 9 bases, leaving 29 bases between them. The CDR3 is 18 residues long. In nucleotides, the CDR3 is TGTGCCAGCAGTCCGCATCTGGGTTCTAGCGCTCTAATTTTTGAGCAGTTCTTC. It yields the protein CASSPHLGSSALIFEQFF.

As for this clone: In the same sample, other DNA sequences code for this CDR3. The rearrangement links TRBV5-1 to TRBJ2-7; D uncertain. The CDR3 consists of 11 residues. Deletions cut 5 bases from V and 2 bases from J, with 5 bases between. Germline V CDR1 and CDR2: SGHRS, YFSETQ. Here the CDR3 DNA reads TGCGCCAGCAGGGGAACCTACGAGCAGTACTTC. This sequence encodes CASRGTYEQYF.

This clone was detected only a few times. The chain joins TRBV4-1 to TRBJ2-3; the D gene is possibly TRBD1 (6 bases). Germline CDR1 reads MGHRA; CDR2 reads YSYEKL. The CDR3 has 16 residues. Trimming cost V 2 bases and J 0 bases, with 12 bases left between them. In DNA, the CDR3 is TGCGCCAGCAGCCAACGGACAGTTACTAGCACAGATACGCAGTATTTT. Its protein product is CASSQRTVTSTDTQYF.

V and J are TRBV6-4 and TRBJ2-6, with 8 bases matching TRBD2. Germline V CDR1 and CDR2: MRHNA, SNTAGT. The CDR3 covers 16 residues. V shed 4 bases and J 2 bases; nucleotides not matched to a gene: 4. The CDR3 loop reads CASSAGGGAGANVLTF. The CDR3 coding sequence is TGTGCCAGCAGTGCCGGGGGGGGCGCTGGGGCCAACGTCCTGACTTTC.

The chain uses TRBV27 and TRBJ1-4, with 8 bases that match TRBD1. The CDR3 is made up of 15 amino acids. CDR1 is MNHEY, CDR2 SMNVEV, per germline (reference sequence). V gave up 2 bases and J gave up 7 bases; unmatched junction bases: 6. DNA for the CDR3: TGTGCCAGCAGTTTAGGGTACAGGGGGTTTGAAAAACTGTTTTTT. Protein sequence: CASSLGYRGFEKLFF. Full variable domain (outside the CDR3, taken from reference TRBV27 and TRBJ1-4): EAQVTQNPRYLITVTGKKLTVTCSQNMNHEYMSWYRQDPGLGLRQIYYSMNVEVTDKGDVPEGYKVSRKEKRNFPLILESPSPNQTSLYFCASSLGYRGFEKLFFGSGTQLSVL.

The V gene is TRBV2, the J gene TRBJ2-2; D is unclear. Germline values: CDR1 SNHLY, CDR2 FYNNEI. The CDR3 runs 12 residues. The V end was cut by 6 bases, the J end by 6 bases, with 8 bases between. The DNA for the CDR3 is TGTGCCAGCAGGCCTAACCCCGGGGAGCTGTTTTTT. This encodes CASRPNPGELFF.

This clone was picked up one time. This chain joins TRBV29-1 and TRBJ2-3; 9 nucleotides align to TRBD2. The CDR3 is 13 amino acids. CDR1 and CDR2 (germline): SQVTM, ANQGSEA. Trimming removed 6 bases from V and 2 bases from J; junction bases left unmatched: 3. The chain's CDR3 is CSVASGVTDTQYF. Here the CDR3 DNA reads TGCAGCGTGGCTAGCGGGGTCACAGATACGCAGTATTTT.

This sequence joins TRBV14 and TRBJ1-2; the D is unclear. The V end lost 0 bases, the J end lost 12 bases, and 20 bases lay between the germline ends. This CDR3 spans 15 amino acids. CDR1 is SGHDN and CDR2 is FVKESK in the germline V gene. This chain's CDR3 is CASSQDNSAPRENTF. The CDR3, as DNA: TGTGCCAGCAGCCAAGATAATTCGGCCCCTCGGGAAAACACCTTC. The full variable domain, rest sourced from reference TRBV14 and TRBJ1-2, is EAGVTQFPSHSVIEKGQTVTLRCDPISGHDNLYWYRRVMGKEIKFLLHFVKESKQDESGMPNNRFLAERTGGTYSTLKVQPAELEDSGVYFCASSQDNSAPRENTFGSGTRLTVV.

The CDR3 spells CASSIQGDPTGNTIYF. In DNA form, the CDR3 reads TGTGCCAGCTCAATACAGGGGGACCCGACTGGAAACACCATATATTTT. The J gene is TRBJ1-3, the V gene TRBV18; 8 bases match TRBD1. V lost 5 bases and J lost 2; bases outside the gene matches: 8. Germline CDR1 and CDR2: KGHSH and LQKENI. The CDR3 is 16 amino acids. The full variable domain, completed using reference TRBV18 and TRBJ1-3, is NAGVMQNPRHLVRRRGQEARLRCSPMKGHSHVYWYRQLPEEGLKFMVYLQKENIIDESGMPKERFSAEFPKEGPSILRIQQVVRGDSAAYFCASSIQGDPTGNTIYFGEGSWLTVV.

This clone was seen once. The chain employs TRBV5-5 and TRBJ2-3, with 8 bases matching TRBD1. V lost 4 bases, J lost 3 bases, and 7 bases stayed unmatched. This CDR3 spans 15 amino acids. Germline CDR1 is SGHKS and CDR2 is YYEKEE (reference sequence). The CDR3 nucleotides read TGTGCCAGCAGCATCGGACAGGGTGGGACAGATACGCAGTATTTT. Translated, it gives CASSIGQGGTDTQYF.

Regarding this clone: This specimen includes other DNA sequences encoding the same CDR3. The chain has TRBV7-9 and TRBJ2-7; 13 positions agree with TRBD2. Germline V CDR1 and CDR2: SEHNR, FQNEAQ (reference sequence). Trimming removed 0 bases from V and 4 bases from J; junction bases left unmatched: 3. The CDR3 totals 16 residues. The CDR3 region is CASSLAGTSGTYEQYF. CDR3 nucleotides: TGTGCCAGCAGCTTAGCGGGGACTAGCGGGACGTACGAGCAGTACTTC.

The V and J genes are TRBV4-1 and TRBJ1-1; the D gene is possibly TRBD1 (5 bases). V was trimmed by 6 bases and J by 5 bases, leaving 13 bases between them. Per the germline V gene, CDR1 is MGHRA and CDR2 is YSYEKL. This CDR3 spans 13 amino acids. The CDR3 DNA is TGCGCCAGCAGTTTGGGGGGAAGGACTGAAGCTTTCTTT. This codes for CASSLGGRTEAFF.

This clone has just one count. The V and J genes are TRBV27 and TRBJ2-3, with D perhaps matching TRBD1 (5 bases). Germline-derived CDR1 and CDR2 are MNHEY and SMNVEV (reference sequence). The CDR3 covers 16 residues. Trimming took off 3 bases at V and 2 bases at J, with 15 bases between the two ends. The CDR3 is CASSLGPGADTDTQYF. As DNA, the CDR3 is TGTGCCAGCAGTTTGGGGCCTGGGGCGGACACAGATACGCAGTATTTT.

The gene calls are TRBV5-1 and TRBJ2-7; D is perhaps TRBD2 (5 bases). Trimming took 5 bases from V and 3 from J, leaving 18 bases between them. The CDR3 totals 15 residues. The V gene's germline CDR1 is SGHRS and CDR2 YFSETQ. The CDR3 spells CASREEVLLGYEQYF. The DNA for the CDR3 is TGCGCCAGCAGAGAAGAGGTACTACTAGGCTACGAGCAGTACTTC.

The J gene is TRBJ2-7, the V gene TRBV5-5, with unresolved D. With 1 base removed from V and 2 bases from J, the gap between germline ends came to 7 bases. This CDR3 is 13 amino acids long. Germline loops: CDR1 SGHKS, CDR2 YYEKEE (reference sequence). For the CDR3, the DNA is TGTGCCAGCAGCTTGAGGATTACCTACGAGCAGTACTTC. Encoded protein: CASSLRITYEQYF.

The chain is built from TRBV6-4 and TRBJ2-1, with D possibly being TRBD1 (6 bases). The V and J ends lost 5 bases and 4 bases respectively, with 15 bases between them. Germline V gene lookup returns CDR1 MRHNA and CDR2 SNTAGT. The length of the CDR3 is 15 residues. The CDR3 nucleotides read TGTGCCAGCAGTCCGGACAGTGGGGTATACAATGAGCAGTTCTTC. Amino acid sequence: CASSPDSGVYNEQFF.

J is TRBJ2-1 and V is TRBV5-1; no clear D. The CDR3 is made up of 15 amino acids. The germline V and J ends were trimmed by 0 bases and 0 bases, with 7 bases remaining between them. Per the germline V gene, CDR1 is SGHRS and CDR2 is YFSETQ. The CDR3 DNA reads TGCGCCAGCAGCTTGGAGGTGAGCTCCTACAATGAGCAGTTCTTC. This translates into CASSLEVSSYNEQFF.

Details on this clone: Other nucleotide sequences from this sample produce the same CDR3. The rearrangement joins TRBV7-9 to TRBJ2-1, with D possibly being TRBD1 (6 bases). From germline, CDR1 is SEHNR and CDR2 FQNEAQ (reference sequence). The CDR3 runs 15 residues. V lost 5 bases and J lost 0, with 11 bases in between. CDR3 DNA sequence: TGTGCCAGCAGCCCGGACAGAAGCTCCTACAATGAGCAGTTCTTC. It encodes CASSPDRSSYNEQFF.

The chain links TRBV11-2 to TRBJ2-7, with D perhaps TRBD1 (6 bases). Trimming took 5 bases from V and 4 from J, leaving 21 bases between them. This CDR3 contains 16 residues. Germline lookup yields CDR1 SGHAT and CDR2 FQNNGV. The CDR3 loop is CASSGAVQGLGYEQYF. The CDR3 region has the DNA TGTGCCAGCAGCGGCGCGGTACAGGGTTTAGGTTACGAGCAGTACTTC.

The J gene is TRBJ2-7, the V gene TRBV27; 7 positions agree with TRBD2. Germline CDR1 reads MNHEY; CDR2 reads SMNVEV (reference sequence). The CDR3 runs to 14 residues. The J segment lost 2 bases and the V segment lost 9 bases, leaving 10 bases of the junction unmatched. The CDR3, as DNA: TGTGCCAGTGGGGGGGGTGCGGCGCCCTACGAGCAGTACTTC. As protein: CASGGGAAPYEQYF.

As to this clone: Distinct nucleotide sequences in the sample also encode this CDR3. This chain connects TRBV19 to TRBJ2-7; D possibly matches TRBD1 or TRBD2 (5 bases each). This CDR3 spans 14 amino acids. V lost 1 base, J lost 2 bases, and 9 bases lay in between. Germline V gene data show CDR1 as LNHDA and CDR2 as SQIVND (reference sequence). CDR3: CASSIGGAAYEQYF. In DNA form, the CDR3 reads TGTGCCAGTAGTATAGGAGGGGCAGCCTACGAGCAGTACTTC.

This clone was seen a single time. V is TRBV29-1 and J is TRBJ2-1; weak D call: TRBD2 (6 bases). The germline V and J ends were trimmed by 2 bases and 2 bases, with 13 bases remaining between them. This CDR3 spans 15 amino acids. CDR1 and CDR2 from the germline V gene are SQVTM and ANQGSEA. CDR3 region: CSVERDSGAYNEQFF. The DNA for the CDR3 is TGCAGCGTTGAAAGGGACTCCGGTGCCTACAATGAGCAGTTCTTC.

The rearrangement joins TRBV7-9 to TRBJ2-1; D might be TRBD2 (7 bases). The CDR3 has 14 residues. The germline gives CDR1 SEHNR, CDR2 FQNEAQ (reference sequence). V dropped 0 bases and J dropped 8 bases, with 11 bases sitting between them. The CDR3 DNA reads TGTGCCAGCAGCTTAGCGAGGGGGGGTCATGAGCAGTTCTTC. Amino acid sequence: CASSLARGGHEQFF.

This clone was picked up one time. This chain links TRBV27 with TRBJ1-1; the D is unclear. Germline assignment: CDR1 MNHEY and CDR2 SMNVEV (reference sequence). Trimming took off 6 bases at V and 4 bases at J, with 12 bases between the two ends. CDR3 length equals 13 residues. The CDR3 region has the DNA TGTGCCAGCAGGCTTGCCCGGGGCACTGAAGCTTTCTTT. This encodes CASRLARGTEAFF.

The genes are TRBV2 and TRBJ2-2; 7 bases are a match to TRBD2. The germline V gene has CDR1 SNHLY and CDR2 FYNNEI. J gave up 0 bases and V 3 bases, and 7 bases lay outside the gene matches. The CDR3 contains 17 residues. CDR3 sequence (DNA): TGTGCCAGCAGTGATCCGTACAGCGGGACGAACACCGGGGAGCTGTTTTTT. Translation gives CASSDPYSGTNTGELFF.